This T cell receptor (beta chain) originates from a study of shared clonotypes between healthy human individuals. Trimming took off 0 bases at V and 4 bases at J, with 15 bases between the two ends. Per germline, CDR1 LNHDA and CDR2 SQIVND (reference sequence). The CDR3 consists of 16 residues. Data came from immunoSEQ multiplex PCR; TCRdb stores just in-frame clones and leaves some out. The sample holds about 1,500,000 clones, around 95% seen once. This chain links TRBV19 with TRBJ1-2; D ambiguous. The material sequenced was naive CD4+ T cells sorted from blood. The subset: CD45RA+ positively selected. The clonotype was recovered from a man aged 25 to 40 in good health. The CDR3 DNA reads as TGTGCCAGTAGTATAGATAGCGGACGGCTAACCTATGGCTACACCTTC. Encoded protein: CASSIDSGRLTYGYTF.